Sequencing of this T cell receptor (beta chain) was carried out in a study of cytomegalovirus exposure and HLA in healthy donors. Background on the study: Counted in an early data release were about 85 million unique TCRs from HLA-typed donors.

The PCR employed 60 Vbeta primers together with 13 Jbeta primers. The assay was immunoSEQ multiplex PCR, and TCRdb's table has in-frame clones only and misses some. This sample contains about 160,000 clones. Study outcomes and limitations: Published work reported that the classifier diagnosed cytomegalovirus status with high specificity and sensitivity. In a later analysis, common viral pathogens appeared linked to several of the most significant clusters.

Trimming removed 4 bases from V and 3 bases from J; junction bases left unmatched: 7. Germline CDR1 SGHVS, CDR2 FNYEAQ. The CDR3 runs to 17 residues. Comment on this clone: The antigen is undetermined.

The clonotype originates from a woman aged 60-75 years in good health and CMV-seronegative. The rearrangement links TRBV7-6 to TRBJ2-1; 12 bases are a match to TRBD2. Sequencing was done on a sample of PBMCs. CDR3 DNA: TGTGCCAGCAGCTCGCGAGGACTAGCGGGAAGCTACAATGAGCAGTTCTTC. Translating gives CASSSRGLAGSYNEQFF.